This T cell receptor (beta chain) was sequenced in a study of T cells after yellow fever vaccination. MiXCR, applied by TCRdb to the 5' RACE reads, yields one record per CDR3 protein. This sample has about 630,000 distinct CDR3 sequences, with 9% to 15% found just once. V shed 0 bases and J 6 bases; nucleotides not matched to a gene: 6. The germline V gene encodes CDR1 LGHDT and CDR2 YNNKEL (reference sequence). The CDR3 extends over 17 amino acids. The source of this sequence is a man between 25 and 39 years old who received the YFV17D yellow fever vaccine. Source: PBMCs, taken on the day of the yellow fever booster vaccination. The J gene is TRBJ2-1, the V gene TRBV3-1; 12 bases map to TRBD2. CDR3 sequence: CASSQDLAGGPLNEQFF. The CDR3 nucleotides read TGTGCCAGCAGCCAAGACCTAGCGGGAGGGCCGCTCAATGAGCAGTTCTTC.